The TCR beta chain described here comes from a study of T cell responses to AZD1222 COVID-19 vaccine (TCRdb year 2021). In terms of the full investigation: A total of approximately 240 trial participants underwent TCR sequencing, of whom nearly 210 had received two doses of AZD1222 and around 25 had received two doses of the MenACWY control vaccine. Trial participants were enrolled by age into 18-55, 56-69 and 70-plus year subgroups, with roughly 160, 29 and 62 TCR-sequenced participants respectively. Broader findings and caveats from the paper: Spike-specific TCR breadth and depth rose significantly after two AZD1222 doses compared with day 0 and with MenACWY recipients. The 56-69-year group was small, and its depth increase did not reach significance, likely because of low power. Most participants were white British and females outnumbered males, and the authors suggested that clonal diversity may have been underestimated. Vaccine-associated CD4 TCRs spanned the whole spike protein, with dominant responses in regions 160-218 and 743-854. Because no day 14 peak-response samples were available, repertoires were characterized only after the peak T cell response. Conclusions about previously exposed vaccinees are limited because only five to seven AZD1222 recipients were SARS-CoV-2 seropositive at baseline. Reportedly, almost half of the unique spike-specific TCRs recognized epitopes lying outside the regions that are mutated in the B.1.351 and B.1.1.7 variants.

The CDR3 regions of human TCRbeta chains were analyzed by immunosequencing. The published analysis was carried out like this. Repertoire TCRs were checked for matches against a reference library of SARS-CoV-2-specific TCRs that had been generated using the MIRA antigen-specificity platform. Breadth meant the fraction of unique TCRs that were SARS-CoV-2-associated, whereas depth meant the fraction of total T cells that were SARS-CoV-2-associated. Using the MIRA data, each spike-specific TCR was assigned both to the spike region to which the TCR was reactive and to a CD4 or CD8 class. Log10-transformed breadth and depth values were compared by one-way ANOVA with Sidak's multiple comparisons tests. TCRdb provides this immuneACCESS table in a form limited to in-frame rearrangements. Some clones are lacking; in checked studies, under half of them reflect an unresolved V gene, and why the rest are absent is not known. The DNA was the basis for D and trimming; V, J and clone size are from that table. The sample table holds 150,000 or so clones, of which roughly 90% were seen once. The biggest ten clones account for more than 3% of the sample.

Reading from cysteine to phenylalanine, the CDR3 counts 15 amino acids. The sequence is cut down to CDR3 DNA, 45 bases in frame from base 1. The germline V gene sets CDR1 to SGHRS and CDR2 to YFSETQ. The junction carries 17 bases between V and J, which are trimmed by 3 bases and 5 bases respectively. The time point label here, explained by the study, means: about 28 days (+/-7) after the second vaccine dose. Because spike-specific TCR depth and breadth did not differ between the two schedules, AZD1222 recipients who got a second dose at roughly 4 weeks were pooled with those who got a second dose at roughly 12 weeks. Samples from vaccinated people were obtained from the UK trials COV001 and COV002, which included a single-blind randomized controlled phase 2/3 trial of AZD1222 (ChAdOx1 nCoV-19) in healthy adults. Trial participant PBMC samples were collected at day 0 and day 28 after the second dose for TCRbeta chain sequencing.

Turning to this clone: Its target antigen remains unknown. No much larger clone exists at a distance of one base, and base qualities are not known.

This receptor was obtained from an adult who received the AZD1222 COVID-19 vaccine. This receptor chain uses TRBV5-1 and TRBJ1-1; the D gene is perhaps TRBD1, on 5 matching bases. Sequences were derived from peripheral blood, sampled 28 days after the second AZD1222 dose. Here the CDR3 is given as CASSSRQGRGTEAFF. The nucleotide sequence reads TGCGCCAGCAGCTCCCGCCAGGGTCGAGGGACTGAAGCTTTCTTT.